This TCR beta chain emerged from a study of response to subunit inactivated influenza vaccine. Each CDR3 protein is one row after TCRdb ran MiXCR on the RT-PCR reads. The table shows hundreds of thousands of distinct CDR3 sequences, with over 9.5% occurring only once. As concerns this clonotype: A junction end diverges from the germline sequence, so it may reflect a read error.

Per the germline V gene, CDR1 is SQVTM and CDR2 is ANQGSEA. The CDR3 length is 13 residues. Specimen: PBMCs from blood, collected around seven weeks after vaccination. This chain uses TRBV29-1 with TRBJ2-3; D may be TRBD2 (5 bases). The sequence was obtained from a man aged 50 to 59 who received an inactivated influenza vaccine. In DNA, the CDR3 is TGCAGCGGTGATCTAGCAGGCGCAGATACCCAGTATTTT. This translates into CSGDLAGADTQYF.